The present TCR beta chain was sequenced within a study of CD8 T cells in ankylosing spondylitis. Study results and caveats: It was reported that disease-linked clones were significantly enriched in matched ankylosing spondylitis synovial fluid. One TCR beta motif, made up of eight highly homologous variants, appeared characteristic of ankylosing spondylitis blood.

TCRdb independently ran MiXCR on the 5' RACE reads; one entry per CDR3 protein. This table has just under 350,000 distinct CDR3 sequences, roughly 14% appearing once. This clonotype was seen more than once but under ten times. Antigen specificity is unknown. Trimming took 6 bases from V and 0 from J, leaving 8 bases between them. The CDR3 spans 13 residues. The germline gives CDR1 MNHNS, CDR2 SASEGT. The specimen sequenced was blood, either unsorted or a sorted T cell fraction (not recorded which). This TCR derives from a male donor with ankylosing spondylitis or in good health (not recorded which). The rearrangement uses TRBV6-1 and TRBJ1-2; D is uncertain. CDR3 in amino acids: CASRVSPNYGYTF. CDR3 bases: TGTGCCAGCAGGGTCAGCCCTAACTATGGCTACACCTTC.